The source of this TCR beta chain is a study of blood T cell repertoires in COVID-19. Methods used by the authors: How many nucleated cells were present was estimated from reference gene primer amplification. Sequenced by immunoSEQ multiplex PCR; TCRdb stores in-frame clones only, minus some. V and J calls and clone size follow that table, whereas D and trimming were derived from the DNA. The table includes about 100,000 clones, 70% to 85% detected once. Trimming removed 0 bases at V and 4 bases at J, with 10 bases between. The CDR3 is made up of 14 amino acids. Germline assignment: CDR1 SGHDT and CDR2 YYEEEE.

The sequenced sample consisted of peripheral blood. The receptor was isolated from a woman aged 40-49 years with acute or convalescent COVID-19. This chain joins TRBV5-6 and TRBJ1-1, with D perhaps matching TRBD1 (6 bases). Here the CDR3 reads CASSLGYRATEAFF. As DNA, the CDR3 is TGTGCCAGCAGCTTGGGTTACAGGGCCACTGAAGCTTTCTTT. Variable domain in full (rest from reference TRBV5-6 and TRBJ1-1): DAGVTQSPTHLIKTRGQQVTLRCSPKSGHDTVSWYQQALGQGPQFIFQYYEEEERQRGNFPDRFSGHQFPNYSSELNVNALLLGDSALYLCASSLGYRATEAFFGQGTRLTVV.